This entry is about one TCR beta chain. Its target is not known. This record comes from a study of cytomegalovirus exposure and HLA in healthy donors. Study results and limitations: Some segments of the V type, notably TRBV6-2 and TRBV6-3, were excluded as indistinguishable. Based on reports, TCR beta sequences accurately predicted HLA-A and HLA-B alleles for most subjects. Later analysis showed TCR association rates varying by HLA locus, highest for DRB1 and lowest for HLA-C.

Both 60 Vbeta primers and 13 Jbeta primers went into the PCR. The table came from immunoSEQ multiplex PCR; TCRdb's copy has only in-frame clones and leaves some out. The data contain 160,000 or so clones, around nine tenths of them singletons. CDR1 is MNHNS, CDR2 SASEGT, per germline. The V gene lost 5 bases and the J gene lost 0 bases, with 10 bases spanning the gap. The CDR3 is 15 residues long. The receptor was isolated from a woman aged 18-30 years in good health and CMV-seronegative. The chain is built from TRBV6-1 and TRBJ1-4, with D possibly being TRBD1 (5 bases). What was sequenced was PBMCs. The CDR3 DNA follows: TGTGCCAGCAGTCCCTGGGGCGCAACTAATGAAAAACTGTTTTTT. It codes for CASSPWGATNEKLFF.